This T cell receptor (beta chain) stems from a study of early T cells in non-severe SARS-CoV-2 infection. Across the study: Sequencing was performed on bulk RNA from unsorted whole blood, leaving chains unpaired.

The CDR3 runs to 16 residues. Trimming removed 0 bases from V and 1 base from J; junction bases left unmatched: 4. Per the germline V gene, CDR1 is SGHRS and CDR2 is YFSETQ. Study-wide results and caveats: Matches to VDJdb favored anti-spike CD8 responses and missed private and CD4 specificities.

This clonotype qualifies as medium-sized. Its antigen is undetermined. Researchers tagged individual cDNA molecules with unique molecular identifiers. TCRdb itself ran the 5' RACE reads through MiXCR, one entry per CDR3 protein. This sample has 35,000 to 45,000 distinct CDR3 sequences, with roughly 3.9% found just once. This chain links TRBV5-1 with TRBJ2-7; TRBD2 matches 10 bases. This clonotype was obtained from an adult who was a healthcare worker with PCR-confirmed SARS-CoV-2 infection or an uninfected control (not recorded which). Sequenced input: whole blood. CDR3 loop: CASSLAPLAGSYEQYF. DNA for the CDR3: TGCGCCAGCAGCTTGGCCCCACTAGCGGGATCCTACGAGCAGTACTTC.